The present entry profiles one T cell receptor (beta chain) with its context. V lost 2 bases, J lost 1 base, and 7 bases stayed unmatched. The CDR3 covers 17 residues. CDR1 is MNHNS and CDR2 is SASEGT in the germline V gene. Original data processing: Estimation of nucleated cell counts relied on the amplification of reference gene primers. Assay: immunoSEQ multiplex PCR; the TCRdb copy retains only in-frame clones and omits some. V and J calls and clone size are as listed in that table; D and trimming were resolved from the DNA. The data hold roughly 210,000 clones, with about 87% observed a single time. This entry is derived from a study of blood T cell repertoires in COVID-19. Study information: Some COVID-19 samples were acute and others convalescent; all came from the United States, Italy and Spain. Sources were T cells, B-cell-depleted T cells, or PBMCs; the material itself was cDNA or gDNA.

The chain carries TRBV6-1 and TRBJ2-7, with 11 bases identical to TRBD2. The TCR was taken from a man in his sixties or seventies with acute or convalescent COVID-19. The sequenced sample was peripheral blood. The CDR3 DNA reads as TGTGCCAGCAGTGAAATGGGACTAGCGGCAGGTTCCTACGAGCAGTACTTC. It codes for CASSEMGLAAGSYEQYF.